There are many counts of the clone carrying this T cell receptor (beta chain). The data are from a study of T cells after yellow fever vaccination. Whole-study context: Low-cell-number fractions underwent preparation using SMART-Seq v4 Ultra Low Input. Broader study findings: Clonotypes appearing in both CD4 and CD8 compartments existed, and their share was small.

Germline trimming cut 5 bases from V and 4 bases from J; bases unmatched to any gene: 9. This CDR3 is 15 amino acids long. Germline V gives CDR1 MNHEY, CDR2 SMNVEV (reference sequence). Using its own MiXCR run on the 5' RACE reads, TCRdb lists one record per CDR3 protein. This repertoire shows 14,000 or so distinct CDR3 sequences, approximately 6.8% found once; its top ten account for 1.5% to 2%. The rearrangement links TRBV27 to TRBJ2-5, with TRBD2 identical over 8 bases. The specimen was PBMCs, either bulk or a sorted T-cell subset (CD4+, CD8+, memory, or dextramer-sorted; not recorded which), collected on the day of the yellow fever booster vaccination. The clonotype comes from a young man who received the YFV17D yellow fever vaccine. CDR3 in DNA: TGTGCCAGCAGTCCCCGCAGGGCGGGGGGAGAGACCCAGTACTTC. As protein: CASSPRRAGGETQYF.